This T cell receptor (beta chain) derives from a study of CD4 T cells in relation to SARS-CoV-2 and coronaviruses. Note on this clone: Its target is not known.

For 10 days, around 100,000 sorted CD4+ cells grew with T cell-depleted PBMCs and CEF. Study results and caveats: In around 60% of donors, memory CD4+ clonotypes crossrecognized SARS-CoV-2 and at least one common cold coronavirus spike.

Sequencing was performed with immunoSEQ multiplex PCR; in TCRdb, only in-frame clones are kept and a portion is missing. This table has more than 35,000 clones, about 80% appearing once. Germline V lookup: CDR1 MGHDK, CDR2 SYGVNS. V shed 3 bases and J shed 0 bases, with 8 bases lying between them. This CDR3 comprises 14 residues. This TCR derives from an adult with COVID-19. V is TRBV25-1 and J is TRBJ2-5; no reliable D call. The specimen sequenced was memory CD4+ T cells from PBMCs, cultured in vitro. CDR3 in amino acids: CASSESLYQETQYF. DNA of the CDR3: TGTGCCAGCAGTGAGTCCTTGTACCAAGAGACCCAGTACTTC.